Listed below are T cell receptor beta chains from one sample, sequenced in a study of blood T cell repertoires in COVID-19. Some clones are missing from TCRdb's copy, which holds only in-frame ones; the method was immunoSEQ multiplex PCR. Of under 95,000 clones detected, roughly 89% appear once; the ten largest clones hold roughly 6.1%. The sequenced sample consisted of peripheral blood. These receptors originate from a woman aged 45-60 years with acute or convalescent COVID-19. The CDR3 runs from the conserved cysteine through the conserved F or W. Each record gives: J gene, V gene, D gene, clone size, CDR3 DNA, CDR3 protein. D genes are given only for firm matches. Size is stated for part of the rows, as once, few or many counts, or as a class when the clone is expanded.

TRBJ2-3 | TRBV15 | - | - | TGTGCCACCGCCTTCGGGAGAAGCTTAAGGGATACGCAGTATTTT | CATAFGRSLRDTQYF
TRBJ1-2 | TRBV12-3/TRBV12-4 | - | once | TGTGCCAGCAGTTCACTTCTAGGGGGAGGCTACACCTTC | CASSSLLGGGYTF
TRBJ2-2 | TRBV18 | - | - | TGTGCCAGCTCACCACAGAGTTTTAGGAACACCGGGGAGCTGTTTTTT | CASSPQSFRNTGELFF
TRBJ1-6 | TRBV27 | - | once | TGTGCCAGCAGGAGGGACTCCTATAATTCACCCCTCCACTTT | CASRRDSYNSPLHF
TRBJ1-3 | TRBV11-2 | TRBD1 | few | TGTGCCAGCAGCCTATCTCATGCCGGGACAGGGTCTGGAAACACCATATATTTT | CASSLSHAGTGSGNTIYF
TRBJ1-5 | TRBV28 | - | once | TGTGCCAGCACCCCCCCCCAGGGGAATCAGCCCCAGCATTTT | CASTPPQGNQPQHF
TRBJ2-2 | TRBV28 | TRBD1 | - | TGTGCCAGCATCACAGGGGGTGCGAACACCGGGGAGCTGTTTTTT | CASITGGANTGELFF
TRBJ2-2 | TRBV19 | TRBD1 | once | TGTGCCAGTAGTATTCGGACAGGGCAGGGCACCGGGGAGCTGTTTTTT | CASSIRTGQGTGELFF
TRBJ2-3 | TRBV7-2 | TRBD2 | - | TGTGCCAGCAGCTTAGACTCGGTGACTAGCGGGAGGGCAGATACGCAGTATTTT | CASSLDSVTSGRADTQYF
TRBJ2-7 | TRBV10-3 | TRBD2 | few | TGTGCCATCACCCCGGGAGGGCAGTACGAGCAGTACTTC | CAITPGGQYEQYF
TRBJ1-2 | TRBV3-1/TRBV3-2 | - | once | TGTGCCAGCAGCCAAAATTCAGCAGGAAGGTACTATGGCTACACCTTC | CASSQNSAGRYYGYTF
TRBJ2-2 | TRBV5-1 | TRBD2 | - | TGCGCCAGCAGCGGCTTAGCGGGGCTCCCCGGGGAGCTGTTTTTT | CASSGLAGLPGELFF
TRBJ2-6 | TRBV19 | TRBD1 | - | TGTGCCAGTAGTCCGCGTATGACAGGGTCCAGATCTGGGGCCAACGTCCTGACTTTC | CASSPRMTGSRSGANVLTF
TRBJ2-6 | TRBV2 | - | - | TGTGCCAGACAAGTCCAGGGGTCGAGCTCTGGGGCCAACGTCCTGACTTTC | CARQVQGSSSGANVLTF
TRBJ2-5 | TRBV18 | - | - | TGTGCCAGCTCACCGTCGACTTTGGAGACCCAGTACTTC | CASSPSTLETQYF
TRBJ2-7 | TRBV2 | TRBD1 | - | TGTGCCAGGTCCGGGACAGGGGGCTCCTACGAGCAGTACTTC | CARSGTGGSYEQYF
TRBJ1-5 | TRBV19 | - | - | TGTGCCAGTAGTATGGCTTTTCGTGATCCCCAGCATTTT | CASSMAFRDPQHF
TRBJ1-2 | TRBV4-3 | TRBD1 | - | TGCGCCAGCAGCCAAGCCAGGGGGCTGTACTATGGCTACACCTTC | CASSQARGLYYGYTF
TRBJ2-7 | TRBV6-2/TRBV6-3 | - | once | TGTGCCAGCAGCCTCACCCCCAACTACTCCGAGCAGTACTTC | CASSLTPNYSEQYF
TRBJ2-1 | TRBV6-2/TRBV6-3 | TRBD2 | once | TGTGCCAGCACCCCGGGGACTAGCGGGAGGGTAGTTGAGCAGTTCTTC | CASTPGTSGRVVEQFF
TRBJ2-2 | TRBV19 | TRBD1 | few | TGTGCCAGTAGTACTCGGCCGGGACAGGGGACCGGGGAGCTGTTTTTT | CASSTRPGQGTGELFF
TRBJ2-5 | TRBV5-4 | - | - | TGTGCCAGCAGCTTGGCACTGTCAGAGACCCAGTACTTC | CASSLALSETQYF
TRBJ2-1 | TRBV5-1 | - | - | TGCGCCAGCTCCGGACAGAATAATTACAATGAGCAGTTCTTC | CASSGQNNYNEQFF
TRBJ1-5 | TRBV4-1 | - | - | TGCGCCAGCAGCCAAGTCGGTAGCAATCAGCCCCAGCATTTT | CASSQVGSNQPQHF
TRBJ2-7 | TRBV30 | TRBD1 | few | TGTGCTTTGGACAGGGTGGTCTCCTACGAGCAGTACTTC | CALDRVVSYEQYF
TRBJ1-5 | TRBV9 | - | - | TGTGCCAGCGGGGGCGCAGGTCAGCCCCAGCATTTT | CASGGAGQPQHF
TRBJ1-1 | TRBV7-9 | TRBD1 | - | TGTGCCAGCAGCTCAGTACAGGGGACTGAAGCTTTCTTT | CASSSVQGTEAFF
TRBJ2-1 | TRBV11-3 | TRBD2 | - | TGTGCCAGCAGCTTGGCGGGAGGGCCGGGAAATGAGCAGTTCTTC | CASSLAGGPGNEQFF
TRBJ1-5 | TRBV3-1/TRBV3-2 | - | once | TGTGCCAGCAGCCAAGAGCACACCTCCAGGGGCAATCAGCCCCAGCATTTT | CASSQEHTSRGNQPQHF
TRBJ1-1 | TRBV5-5 | - | once | TGTGCCAGCAGCTGGCTGGACAGAGTCACTGAAGCTTTCTTT | CASSWLDRVTEAFF
TRBJ2-7 | TRBV18 | TRBD1 | - | TGTGCCAGCTCAACAGACAGGGGATCCTACGAGCAGTACTTC | CASSTDRGSYEQYF
TRBJ1-5 | TRBV4-1 | - | - | TGCGCCAGCAGCCAAGGTCCAACAAGCAATCAGCCCCAGCATTTT | CASSQGPTSNQPQHF
TRBJ2-5 | TRBV28 | TRBD1 | - | TGTGCCAGCAGTCAGGGGGTTGAGACCCAGTACTTC | CASSQGVETQYF
TRBJ1-1 | TRBV29-1 | - | - | TGCAGCGTTGAAGTACCGGGTTACTACACTGAAGCTTTCTTT | CSVEVPGYYTEAFF
TRBJ1-4 | TRBV28 | - | - | TGTGCCAGCAGTTTATCCCACAGAGGGGAAAAACTGTTTTTT | CASSLSHRGEKLFF
TRBJ1-3 | TRBV2 | TRBD1 | - | TGTGCCAGCACCGGACAGGGACTGTCTGGAAACACCATATATTTT | CASTGQGLSGNTIYF
TRBJ1-1 | TRBV3-1/TRBV3-2 | - | once | TGTGCCAGCAGACATGGGGGCTCTGAAGCTTTCTTT | CASRHGGSEAFF
TRBJ2-5 | TRBV15 | TRBD2 | - | TGTGCCACCAGTTTCGGGGGGGGCGCCTCGGAGACCCAGTACTTC | CATSFGGGASETQYF
TRBJ1-1 | TRBV5-6 | - | - | TGTGCCAGCAGCTCGCTTGGCACCACTGAAGCTTTCTTT | CASSSLGTTEAFF
TRBJ1-1 | TRBV5-8 | - | - | TGTGCCACAGGGTTGGGCACTGAAGCTTTCTTT | CATGLGTEAFF
TRBJ1-5 | TRBV7-9 | TRBD1 | - | TGTGCCAGCAGCCGGACAGGGGGTCTTCAGCCCCAGCATTTT | CASSRTGGLQPQHF
TRBJ2-7 | TRBV11-2 | - | - | TGTGCCAGCAGCTTAGAGGGGGCCCCCTACGAGCAGTACTTC | CASSLEGAPYEQYF
TRBJ2-2 | TRBV7-9 | TRBD2 | once | TGTGCCAGCAGCTTAGCGCGGCGGGAGTCTCACACCGGGGAGCTGTTTTTT | CASSLARRESHTGELFF
TRBJ2-1 | TRBV2 | TRBD2 | - | TGTGCCAGCGGAGCCGGGGGGGCCTGGAATGAGCAGTTCTTC | CASGAGGAWNEQFF
TRBJ2-1 | TRBV2 | - | - | TGTGCCAGCATCCGACTAGGAGGACACAATGAGCAGTTCTTC | CASIRLGGHNEQFF
TRBJ1-1 | TRBV7-9 | - | - | TGTGCCAGCAGCTCCGAGTTTCTCACTGAAGCTTTCTTT | CASSSEFLTEAFF
TRBJ2-1 | TRBV30 | - | - | TGTGCCTGGAGGGCTGACAGCTCCTACAATGAGCAGTTCTTC | CAWRADSSYNEQFF
TRBJ2-1 | TRBV5-1 | - | - | TGCGCCAGCAGCTTGGTCACCCAGTCCTACAATGAGCAGTTCTTC | CASSLVTQSYNEQFF
TRBJ1-4 | TRBV4-1 | TRBD1 | - | TGCGCCAGCAGCCAAGATCAGGGCGCCAGGGGGCCCGTAAAACTGTTTTTT | CASSQDQGARGPVKLFF
TRBJ2-5 | TRBV9 | - | - | TGTGCCAGCACCCGGGGGGCCACAGAGACCCAGTACTTC | CASTRGATETQYF